The entry below gives a single TCR beta chain sequence along with its context. The antigen remains unidentified. Other DNA sequences of this sample code for an identical CDR3. The data were obtained in a study of cytomegalovirus exposure and HLA in healthy donors. Findings and limits, study-wide: Confirmation in vitro established that a few CMV-associated chains were specific for CMV antigens.

The CDR3 consists of 15 residues. Per germline, CDR1 SGHTA and CDR2 FQGTGA. Trimming cost V 3 bases and J 2 bases, with 10 bases left between them. With 60 Vbeta and 13 Jbeta primers, the PCR was carried out. TCRdb's table, derived via immunoSEQ multiplex PCR, lists solely in-frame clones and lacks some. This sample has some 200,000 clones, with 80% to 85% found just once. This sequence joins TRBV7-3 and TRBJ2-2; a weak D match, TRBD2 (6 bases). The receptor comes from a man between 35 and 55 years old in good health and CMV-seropositive. The source material was PBMCs. CDR3 coding DNA: TGTGCCAGCAGCTTCGGGGGTGGAAACACCGGGGAGCTGTTTTTT. Encoded protein: CASSFGGGNTGELFF.